This T cell receptor (beta chain) was recorded in a study of blood T cell repertoires in COVID-19. Data came from immunoSEQ multiplex PCR; TCRdb stores just in-frame clones and leaves some out. The table shows more than 400,000 clones, with 70% to 90% occurring only once. CDR1 is SGHNT, CDR2 YYREEE, per germline (reference sequence). V was clipped by 4 bases and J by 3 bases; unmatched bases: 7. There are 15 residues in the CDR3. Sequenced material: peripheral blood. The TCR originated in a human donor in a cohort sampled during active COVID-19. The V gene is TRBV5-4, the J gene TRBJ2-3; 8 nucleotides match TRBD1. The CDR3 DNA reads TGTGCCAGCAGCCCTCAGACAGGGGAAACAGATACGCAGTATTTT. The encoded protein is CASSPQTGETDTQYF.